Included here is one T cell receptor beta chain sequence, with context. There are a few counts of this clonotype. No cognate antigen has been identified for it. No base qualities exist here, and no much larger clone lies one base off it. The data are from a study of CD8 T cells in Susac syndrome (dated by TCRdb to about 2019). Study-wide context: Repertoire sequencing was used to test whether CD8+ T cell activation and differentiation in Susac syndrome was antigen driven. Overall study results and their limits: The number of individuals in the TCR sequencing and HLA analysis was recognized as being relatively small.

CDR1 is given as LGHDT and CDR2 as YNNKEL, both from the germline V gene (reference sequence). The CDR3 starts with the cysteine, ends with the phenylalanine, and has 16 residues. The only DNA kept is the CDR3, 48 bases in frame from the first base. V and J are trimmed by 4 bases and 4 bases, and the gene matches miss 5 bases of the junction. RNA was extracted using the RNeasy kit, and roughly 0.5 to 1 ug of the RNA was reverse transcribed with random hexamers. The immunoSEQ multiplex PCR assay, covering 54 Vbeta and 13 Jbeta segments, was used to amplify TCR beta CDR3 regions. PCR amplification bias was corrected by using a synthetic template baseline for primer optimization and computational correction. The original pipeline was this. Reads were annotated to V, D and J genes according to IMGT and were analyzed with immunoSEQ Analyzer, with only productive sequences retained. Clonality was calculated as one minus the Shannon entropy normalized by log2 of the number of productive unique sequences. For each patient and control, public and private clones were evaluated within the 100 most prevalent clones. A clone was defined as Susac-specific if it was absent from the healthy and MS cohorts, from 1052 published viral clones and from other ImmuneACCESS disease sequences. TCRdb reprocessed the public reads (quality trimming at Q25 with fastp, clone calling with MiXCR) and kept in-frame beta chains. Rows with one shared CDR3 protein collapse into an entry with the most common genes and DNA. These V and J calls are TCRdb output, not the study's own analysis. Across this sample there are approximately 150,000 distinct CDR3 sequences, with 94% seen only once. The biggest ten clones account for approximately 0.09% of the sample.

Peripheral blood CD8+ and CD4+ T cells from healthy donors, Susac syndrome patients and multiple sclerosis patients were profiled by high-throughput TCR beta sequencing. Healthy donors were age- and sex-matched controls. Bulk CD8+ and CD4+ T cells were purified magnetically by negative isolation, whereas CD8+ TEMRA cells were enriched by FACS. Blood was drawn into EDTA tubes, processed within 24 hours, and PBMCs were isolated by density gradient centrifugation. PBMCs intended for TCR sequencing were cryopreserved in liquid nitrogen and were subsequently thawed in a 37 degrees C water bath. Purity of sorted or isolated CD4+, CD8+ and CD8+ TEMRA cells was at least 90%.

The sample comprised CD4+ T cells from PBMCs. This TCR was recovered from a human donor in good health. Recombination linked TRBV3-1 to TRBJ2-5; 14 bases in between match TRBD2. CDR3 reads: CASSLGTSGRGETQYF. The nucleotides read TGTGCCAGCAGCCTCGGGACTAGCGGGAGAGGAGAGACCCAGTACTTC.